This passage covers 16 T cell receptor beta chains from one sample sequenced in a study of T cell responses to AZD1222 COVID-19 vaccine. Clones were sequenced by immunoSEQ multiplex PCR, and TCRdb holds only the in-frame ones, with some missing. The data hold about 67,000 clones, with approximately 81% observed a single time. Sequenced here: peripheral blood, sampled on day 0 of AZD1222 vaccination. All receptors derive from an adult in good health.

This clone was detected only a few times. The rearrangement links TRBV10-3 to TRBJ1-1; 7 positions agree with TRBD1. Germline lookup yields CDR1 ENHRY and CDR2 SYGVKD. Germline trimming cut 6 bases from V and 0 bases from J; bases unmatched to any gene: 4. The CDR3 is made up of 14 amino acids. In nucleotides, the CDR3 is TGTGCCATCAGGGGACAGACAATGAACACTGAAGCTTTCTTT. Its protein product is CAIRGQTMNTEAFF.

The chain uses TRBV9 and TRBJ2-1, with a possible D match to TRBD2 (5 bases). The CDR3 is 12 amino acids. Germline CDR1 reads SGDLS; CDR2 reads YYNGEE. Trimming shortened V by 0 bases and J by 11 bases, and 9 bases separated the two germline ends. Here the CDR3 DNA reads TGTGCCAGCAGCGTAGATCGGGGAAAGCAGTTCTTC. Its translation is CASSVDRGKQFF.

The genes are TRBV18 and TRBJ1-4; 8 bases match TRBD1. CDR3 length: 15 amino acids. CDR1 is KGHSH, CDR2 LQKENI, per germline. The V segment lost 3 bases and the J segment 8 bases; nucleotides outside the gene matches: 8. As DNA, the CDR3 is TGTGCCAGCTCACCTCGGACAGGGTTACAAGAAAAACTGTTTTTT. This sequence encodes CASSPRTGLQEKLFF.

This clone was seen a single time. The genes are TRBV19 and TRBJ2-7, with a weak D call TRBD1 (5 bases). Germline CDR1 LNHDA, CDR2 SQIVND (reference sequence). Trimming took 6 bases from V and 0 from J, leaving 9 bases between them. CDR3 size: 13 residues. The CDR3 DNA follows: TGTGCCAGTAGGCTAGGGGCCTCCTACGAGCAGTACTTC. The encoded protein is CASRLGASYEQYF. The full variable domain, rest sourced from reference TRBV19 and TRBJ2-7, is DGGITQSPKYLFRKEGQNVTLSCEQNLNHDAMYWYRQDPGQGLRLIYYSQIVNDFQKGDIAEGYSVSREKKESFPLTVTSAQKNPTAFYLCASRLGASYEQYFGPGTRLTVT.

This CDR3 reads CASSPLGQGDNQPQHF. The CDR3 DNA sequence: TGTGCCAGCAGCCCGCTCGGGCAGGGGGACAATCAGCCCCAGCATTTT. The V gene is TRBV6-2 or TRBV6-3, the J gene TRBJ1-5; 7 nucleotides match TRBD1. Germline V gene lookup returns CDR1 MNHEY and CDR2 SVGEGT. Trimming cost V 6 bases and J 3 bases; bases outside gene matches: 11. CDR3 length: 16 amino acids.

The chain combines TRBV30 with TRBJ1-6; no clear D gene. This CDR3 has 12 amino acids. Per the germline V gene, CDR1 is GTSNPN and CDR2 is SVGIG (reference sequence). Trimming left V 2 bases short and J 5 bases short, with 4 bases between. CDR3: CAWSRDNSPLHF. The CDR3 region has the DNA TGTGCCTGGAGTAGGGATAATTCACCCCTCCACTTT.

The chain employs TRBV12-3 or TRBV12-4 and TRBJ1-5, with a possible D match to TRBD1 (5 bases). V shed 1 base and J shed 9 bases, with 10 bases lying between them. This CDR3 region has 13 residues. The CDR3 DNA is TGTGCCAGCAGTTTAGAACGGGGGACGCCCCAGCATTTT. Translation gives CASSLERGTPQHF.

The chain joins TRBV28 to TRBJ1-4; D possibly corresponds to TRBD1 (6 bases). The germline V gene encodes CDR1 MDHEN and CDR2 SYDVKM. The V end was cut by 5 bases, the J end by 5 bases, with 18 bases between. This CDR3 is built from 16 residues. The CDR3 protein is CASSPTVTGMNEKLFF. As DNA, the CDR3 is TGTGCCAGCAGTCCCACCGTGACAGGCATGAATGAAAAACTGTTTTTT.

The rearrangement links TRBV4-1 to TRBJ2-2, with 9 bases fitting TRBD1. Germline CDR1 reads MGHRA; CDR2 reads YSYEKL. This CDR3 spans 15 amino acids. With 1 base clipped from V and 6 bases from J, the junction kept 3 bases outside the gene matches. The CDR3 nucleotides are TGCGCCAGCAGCCAAGGGACAGGGGTAGCCGGGGAGCTGTTTTTT. Its translation: CASSQGTGVAGELFF.

The chain links TRBV6-5 to TRBJ1-5; 8 bases match TRBD1. The CDR3 consists of 15 residues. Unmatched junction bases numbered 6, after V lost 7 bases and J lost 1 base. The V gene's germline CDR1 is MNHEY and CDR2 SVGAGI. In nucleotides, the CDR3 is TGTGCCAGCAAAGCGGACAGGGAAAGCAATCAGCCCCAGCATTTT. The encoded protein is CASKADRESNQPQHF.

The V call is TRBV7-6, the J call TRBJ1-1; D ambiguous. CDR1 and CDR2 (germline): SGHVS, FNYEAQ. Trimming pared 1 base from V and 1 base from J, leaving 16 bases between. CDR3 length: 17 amino acids. The CDR3 coding sequence is TGTGCCAGCAGCTTAGGGAGGGATAGGGTAGGGAACACTGAAGCTTTCTTT. Amino acid sequence: CASSLGRDRVGNTEAFF.

The chain employs TRBV5-1 and TRBJ2-1; 9 bases line up with TRBD2. Losses at the gene ends were 7 bases for V and 5 bases for J; bases not matched to a gene: 7. This CDR3 contains 14 residues. Germline CDR1 SGHRS, CDR2 YFSETQ. The CDR3 protein is CASGRLADNNEQFF. For the CDR3, the DNA is TGCGCCAGCGGAAGACTAGCGGACAACAATGAGCAGTTCTTC.

J is TRBJ2-5 and V is TRBV15; 8 nucleotides line up with TRBD2. The trim removed 6 bases at V and 5 bases at J, leaving 20 bases unmatched. This CDR3 spans 18 amino acids. Germline values: CDR1 LNHNV, CDR2 YYDKDF (reference sequence). CDR3 sequence: CATRSGAWRGDGRETQYF. As DNA, the CDR3 is TGTGCCACCAGATCGGGGGCATGGCGGGGGGATGGTAGGGAGACCCAGTACTTC.

The chain has TRBV7-2 and TRBJ2-3, with D possibly matching TRBD1 (7 bases). CDR1 is SGHTA and CDR2 is FQGNSA in the germline V gene. Between the trimmed V and J ends, which lost 5 bases and 0 bases, there was a span of 12 bases. The CDR3 consists of 15 residues. CDR3 DNA: TGTGCCAGCAGCCCAGGGGGGATGAGCACAGATACGCAGTATTTT. This codes for CASSPGGMSTDTQYF.

V is TRBV6-5 and J is TRBJ1-2, with D hard to call. V was clipped by 5 bases and J by 2 bases, with 3 bases between them. Germline V gives CDR1 MNHEY, CDR2 SVGAGI. This CDR3 contains 11 residues. The CDR3 is CASSTNYGYTF. The CDR3 nucleotides are TGTGCCAGCAGTACCAACTATGGCTACACCTTC.

The V call is TRBV19, the J call TRBJ1-5; D possibly corresponds to TRBD1 (5 bases). Germline V gene data show CDR1 as LNHDA and CDR2 as SQIVND (reference sequence). Trimming left V 3 bases short and J 3 bases short, with 12 bases between. This CDR3 spans 15 amino acids. The CDR3 DNA sequence: TGTGCCAGTAGTATTTCAGGGCAAAACAATCAGCCCCAGCATTTT. Translating it yields CASSISGQNNQPQHF.